Following are 25 T cell receptor beta chains from one sample sequenced in a study of shared clonotypes between healthy human individuals. The protocol was immunoSEQ multiplex PCR, while the TCRdb copy is restricted to in-frame clones and leaves out a portion. Here the sample spans around 700,000 clones, 92% being singletons. CD8 cells regarded as naive lacked CD45RO, were positively chosen for CCR7, and omitted terminally differentiated effector memory CD45RA+ cells. Sequencing was done on a sample of naive CD8+ T cells sorted from blood. These receptors originate from a man aged 30-40 years in good health.

The chain has TRBV28 and TRBJ2-7; TRBD1 matches at 9 bases. V was clipped by 10 bases and J by 5 bases; unmatched bases: 12. Germline CDR1 and CDR2: MDHEN and SYDVKM. CDR3 length: 14 residues. The CDR3 DNA reads as TGTGCCACCCCGCCAGGGGGACAGGGTAACGAGCAGTACTTC. It yields the protein CATPPGGQGNEQYF. The full variable domain, its missing parts supplied by reference TRBV28 and TRBJ2-7, is DVKVTQSSRYLVKRTGEKVFLECVQDMDHENMFWYRQDPGLGLRLIYFSYDVKMKEKGDIPEGYSVSREKKERFSLILESASTNQTSMYLCATPPGGQGNEQYFGPGTRLTVT.

This clone was found once. The chain employs TRBV28 and TRBJ2-7, with TRBD2 matching 7 bases. V lost 4 bases, J lost 7 bases, and 10 bases stayed unmatched. This CDR3 region has 14 residues. Germline CDR1 is MDHEN and CDR2 is SYDVKM. CDR3: CASSWDYLPGEQYF. The CDR3 region has the DNA TGTGCCAGCAGTTGGGACTACCTCCCGGGAGAGCAGTACTTC.

The rearrangement uses TRBV11-2 and TRBJ1-3; TRBD1 is a possible D gene (5 bases). Trimming removed 0 bases at V and 7 bases at J, with 19 bases between. The CDR3 covers 17 residues. The germline V gene has CDR1 SGHAT and CDR2 FQNNGV. CDR3 amino acids: CASSLDRYETWGNTIYF. As DNA, the CDR3 is TGTGCCAGCAGCTTAGATCGATACGAGACTTGGGGGAACACCATATATTTT.

The chain combines TRBV30 with TRBJ2-7, with D perhaps TRBD2 (6 bases). There are 13 residues in the CDR3. V lost 1 base and J 5 bases, leaving 12 bases between the germline ends. Germline loops: CDR1 GTSNPN, CDR2 SVGIG (reference sequence). DNA for the CDR3: TGTGCCTGGAGTGAGGTGGGGGGTGACGAGCAGTACTTC. Translation gives CAWSEVGGDEQYF.

The chain joins TRBV28 to TRBJ2-7; 11 bases fit TRBD2. Unmatched junction bases numbered 8, after V lost 5 bases and J lost 5 bases. CDR3 length: 15 amino acids. Per the germline V gene, CDR1 is MDHEN and CDR2 is SYDVKM. CDR3: CASSMGLAASHEQYF. The DNA for the CDR3 is TGTGCCAGCAGTATGGGACTAGCGGCATCTCACGAGCAGTACTTC.

The chain uses TRBV27 and TRBJ1-2; D is possibly TRBD1 (5 bases). Germline assignment: CDR1 MNHEY and CDR2 SMNVEV (reference sequence). This CDR3 has 13 residues. V lost 6 bases and J lost 1, with 9 bases in between. The CDR3, as DNA: TGTGCCAGCAGGGGGGAATATAACTATGGCTACACCTTC. This sequence encodes CASRGEYNYGYTF.

This clone was picked up one time. This chain uses TRBV27 with TRBJ1-4, with D perhaps TRBD1 (5 bases). This CDR3 has 14 residues. Trimming removed 4 bases at V and 4 bases at J, with 10 bases between. Germline V gene data show CDR1 as MNHEY and CDR2 as SMNVEV (reference sequence). The CDR3 sequence is CASSSRGLNEKLFF. The CDR3 DNA reads as TGTGCCAGCAGTTCACGGGGCCTTAATGAAAAACTGTTTTTT.

The chain has TRBV19 and TRBJ1-5, with a tentative D call TRBD1 (6 bases). Looked up from germline, CDR1 is LNHDA and CDR2 is SQIVND (reference sequence). With 10 bases removed from V and 5 bases from J, the gap between germline ends came to 18 bases. The CDR3 sequence is 14 residues long. The CDR3 nucleotides are TGTGCCACTGTGAGGCAGGGGCACGATCAGCCCCAGCATTTT. This encodes CATVRQGHDQPQHF. The entire variable domain, with the rest obtained from reference TRBV19 and TRBJ1-5, is as follows: DGGITQSPKYLFRKEGQNVTLSCEQNLNHDAMYWYRQDPGQGLRLIYYSQIVNDFQKGDIAEGYSVSREKKESFPLTVTSAQKNPTAFYLCATVRQGHDQPQHFGDGTRLSIL.

J is TRBJ2-5 and V is TRBV27; D call uncertain. V was pared by 5 bases and J by 3 bases, with 4 bases between. CDR1 and CDR2 (germline): MNHEY, SMNVEV (reference sequence). The CDR3 sequence is 11 residues long. Here the CDR3 DNA reads TGTGCCAGCAGTGACGAAGAGACCCAGTACTTC. It translates to CASSDEETQYF.

The gene calls are TRBV14 and TRBJ2-7; D possibly corresponds to TRBD1 (5 bases). Trimming cost V 3 bases and J 1 base, with 10 bases left between them. CDR3 size: 14 residues. CDR1 SGHDN and CDR2 FVKESK come from the germline V gene. The CDR3 sequence: CASSHLGQSYEQYF. The CDR3 DNA reads as TGTGCCAGCAGCCACTTGGGGCAGTCCTACGAGCAGTACTTC. Complete variable domain (other parts from reference TRBV14 and TRBJ2-7): EAGVTQFPSHSVIEKGQTVTLRCDPISGHDNLYWYRRVMGKEIKFLLHFVKESKQDESGMPNNRFLAERTGGTYSTLKVQPAELEDSGVYFCASSHLGQSYEQYFGPGTRLTVT.

V gene TRBV11-2 combines with J gene TRBJ2-1; D gene unclear. This CDR3 is built from 15 residues. With 4 bases removed from V and 0 bases from J, the gap between germline ends came to 10 bases. CDR1 and CDR2 from the germline V gene are SGHAT and FQNNGV. CDR3 DNA sequence: TGTGCCAGCAGCTCACGGTGGAGCTCCTACAATGAGCAGTTCTTC. Protein: CASSSRWSSYNEQFF.

This clone was recorded many times. The same CDR3 also results from other DNA sequences found in this sample. The chain couples TRBV30 to TRBJ2-7, with D tentatively TRBD1 (6 bases). Germline CDR1 reads GTSNPN; CDR2 reads SVGIG (reference sequence). V was cut by 3 bases and J by 0 bases, with 6 bases left in between. The CDR3 extends over 12 amino acids. As DNA, the CDR3 is TGTGCCTGGAGACAGGGCTCCTACGAGCAGTACTTC. This encodes CAWRQGSYEQYF.

In nucleotides, the CDR3 is TGCGCCAGCAGCCAAGTGAAGGGGGGTCGCAATGAGCAGTTCTTC. Residues: CASSQVKGGRNEQFF. The chain recombines TRBV4-1 with TRBJ2-1; perhaps D is TRBD1 or TRBD2 (6 bases each). CDR1 and CDR2 from the germline V gene are MGHRA and YSYEKL. The CDR3 is 15 amino acids. V was cut by 1 base and J by 6 bases, with 13 bases left in between.

CDR3 sequence reads: CAKGQGGKNEQFF. In DNA, the CDR3 is TGTGCCAAGGGACAGGGCGGAAAAAATGAGCAGTTCTTC. The chain is built from TRBV6-5 and TRBJ2-1; 9 positions agree with TRBD1. The CDR3 sequence is 13 residues long. V lost 10 bases to trimming and J lost 7 bases; unmatched junction nucleotides: 8. Germline V gene sequence: CDR1 MNHEY, CDR2 SVGAGI.

The chain recombines TRBV5-1 with TRBJ2-4; D is possibly TRBD2 (5 bases). This CDR3 contains 15 residues. Trimming stripped 6 bases from V and 0 bases from J, with 13 bases between. Germline CDR1 SGHRS, CDR2 YFSETQ. CDR3 sequence: CASKEGALAKNIQYF. CDR3 coding DNA: TGCGCCAGCAAAGAGGGAGCACTAGCCAAAAACATTCAGTACTTC.

The chain joins TRBV14 to TRBJ1-1, with a weak D call TRBD1 (5 bases). The CDR3 totals 16 residues. Trimming removed 1 base at V and 7 bases at J, with 19 bases between. Germline V gives CDR1 SGHDN, CDR2 FVKESK. CDR3 protein: CASSQGVRSGDREAFF. CDR3 bases: TGTGCCAGCAGCCAAGGTGTACGTTCCGGGGACCGTGAAGCTTTCTTT.

The chain employs TRBV7-3 and TRBJ2-1, with TRBD2 identical over 8 bases. The germline CDR1 and CDR2 sequences are SGHTA and FQGTGA. There are 16 residues in the CDR3. V lost 4 bases to trimming and J lost 8 bases; unmatched junction nucleotides: 13. Here the CDR3 reads CASSSYGTSMADEQFF. CDR3 nucleotide sequence: TGTGCCAGCAGCTCGTACGGGACTAGTATGGCCGATGAGCAGTTCTTC.

V is TRBV7-9 and J is TRBJ2-7, with D tentatively TRBD1 or TRBD2 (5 bases each). The ends were cut back, 1 base at V and 2 bases at J, with 9 bases in the middle. The CDR3 length is 14 residues. Germline values: CDR1 SEHNR, CDR2 FQNEAQ (reference sequence). The CDR3 DNA reads TGTGCCAGCAGCTTAGTTCGGGGACCCTACGAGCAGTACTTC. It encodes CASSLVRGPYEQYF. The full variable domain, its missing parts supplied by reference TRBV7-9 and TRBJ2-7, is DTGVSQNPRHKITKRGQNVTFRCDPISEHNRLYWYRQTLGQGPEFLTYFQNEAQLEKSRLLSDRFSAERPKGSFSTLEIQRTEQGDSAMYLCASSLVRGPYEQYFGPGTRLTVT.

This clone has a single count. V is TRBV5-5 and J is TRBJ1-1; D ambiguous. Germline CDR1 and CDR2: SGHKS and YYEKEE (reference sequence). V lost 4 bases, J lost 7 bases, and 17 bases lay in between. The CDR3 has 14 amino acids. Here the CDR3 reads CASSEDGLRHEAFF. In DNA, the CDR3 is TGTGCCAGCAGCGAGGACGGGCTGAGACATGAAGCTTTCTTT.

For this clone: Germline and junction disagree at one end, which may indicate a read error. The gene calls are TRBV9 and TRBJ1-1; D possibly corresponds to TRBD1 (5 bases). CDR1 and CDR2 from the germline V gene are SGDLS and YYNGEE. This CDR3 contains 12 residues. DNA for the CDR3: TGTGCCAGCAGCGTAGTTTCTTGGGGGTTAGAATTT. Translated, it gives CASSVVSWGLEF.

The chain uses TRBV6-1 and TRBJ2-7; maybe TRBD2 (5 bases). Trimming took 8 bases from V and 7 from J, leaving 24 bases between them. The CDR3 contains 15 residues. Looked up from germline, CDR1 is MNHNS and CDR2 is SASEGT. CDR3 region: CASLGPGSDGREQYF. As DNA, the CDR3 is TGTGCCAGCCTAGGGCCGGGATCTGATGGAAGGGAGCAGTACTTC.

The J gene is TRBJ2-7, the V gene TRBV9; tentatively, D is TRBD2 (6 bases). Trimming cost V 3 bases and J 2 bases, with 12 bases left between them. Germline loops: CDR1 SGDLS, CDR2 YYNGEE. This CDR3 has 14 amino acids. This CDR3 is CASSAGGVAYEQYF. The CDR3 DNA follows: TGTGCCAGCAGCGCAGGAGGGGTGGCCTACGAGCAGTACTTC. The full variable domain, with the rest looked up from reference TRBV9 and TRBJ2-7, is DSGVTQTPKHLITATGQRVTLRCSPRSGDLSVYWYQQSLDQGLQFLIQYYNGEERAKGNILERFSAQQFPDLHSELNLSSLELGDSALYFCASSAGGVAYEQYFGPGTRLTVT.

The chain couples TRBV19 to TRBJ2-1; D unclear. This CDR3 is 13 amino acids long. Deletions cut 6 bases from V and 9 bases from J, with 15 bases between. Germline V CDR1 and CDR2: LNHDA, SQIVND (reference sequence). The CDR3 nucleotides are TGTGCCAGTAGCCTTGCCGTTGGCCTTGAGCAGTTCTTC. This gives the protein CASSLAVGLEQFF.

Written as DNA, the CDR3 is TGCGCCAGCAGCCAAGATATCACGGGTAGCCTATACAATGAGCAGTTCTTC. This gives the protein CASSQDITGSLYNEQFF. The chain recombines TRBV4-1 with TRBJ2-1; D unresolved. The CDR3 contains 17 residues. Germline V gene lookup returns CDR1 MGHRA and CDR2 YSYEKL. Trimming stripped 0 bases from V and 4 bases from J, with 16 bases between.

This chain connects TRBV27 to TRBJ2-3, with 10 bases matching TRBD2. Germline V gene sequence: CDR1 MNHEY, CDR2 SMNVEV (reference sequence). V was clipped by 3 bases and J by 5 bases; unmatched bases: 14. This CDR3 region has 18 residues. The CDR3 sequence: CASSFHPLAGVPEDTQYF. The CDR3 DNA follows: TGTGCCAGCAGTTTCCATCCCCTAGCGGGAGTGCCCGAAGATACGCAGTATTTT.